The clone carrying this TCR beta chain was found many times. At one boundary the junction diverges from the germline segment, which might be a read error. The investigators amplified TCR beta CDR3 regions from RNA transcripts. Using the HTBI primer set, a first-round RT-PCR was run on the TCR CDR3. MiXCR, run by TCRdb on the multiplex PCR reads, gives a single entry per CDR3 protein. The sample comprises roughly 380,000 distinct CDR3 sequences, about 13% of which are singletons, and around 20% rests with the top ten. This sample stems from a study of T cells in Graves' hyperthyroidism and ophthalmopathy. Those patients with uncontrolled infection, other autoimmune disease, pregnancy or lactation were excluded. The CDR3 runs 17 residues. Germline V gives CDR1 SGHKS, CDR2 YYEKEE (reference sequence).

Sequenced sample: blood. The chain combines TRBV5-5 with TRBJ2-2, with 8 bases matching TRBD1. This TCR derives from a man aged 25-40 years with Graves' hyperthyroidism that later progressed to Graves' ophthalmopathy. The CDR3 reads CASSLDGNRGNAGELFF. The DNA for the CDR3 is TGTGCCAGCAGCTTGGATGGGAACAGGGGGAACGCCGGGGAGCTGTTTTTT.